This T cell receptor (beta chain) was captured by sequencing in a study of T cell repertoires in cytomegalovirus infection. Study details: Newly reported HLA-C-restricted and thoroughly characterized HLA-B-restricted CMV epitopes were employed. Matching HLA type and CMV infection were both indicated by public TCR beta signatures. Study observations and caveats: Clonotype analysis showed dominance of the ex vivo response by HLA-C-restricted CMV-specific TCR beta clonotypes.

TCRdb re-derived calls from the reads in MiXCR, one entry per CDR3 protein. The repertoire has about 470,000 distinct CDR3 sequences, about 44% of them found once; the top ten carry about 39%. The CDR3 loop spans 16 amino acids. Germline V lookup: CDR1 SGHTA, CDR2 FQGNSA. V gave up 5 bases and J gave up 7 bases; unmatched junction bases: 11. A note on this clonotype: Its specificity is unknown.

V gene TRBV7-2 combines with J gene TRBJ2-1; 10 positions agree with TRBD2. This clonotype originated in a human donor in good health (CMV status not recorded). Some clones in this sample may be carry-over from other donors' samples. The specimen comprised cultured PBMCs, sampled from culture after CMV antigen stimulation. CDR3 protein: CASSTPGTSASNEQFF. The CDR3 DNA sequence: TGTGCCAGCAGCACCCCCGGGACTAGCGCGTCAAATGAGCAGTTCTTC.